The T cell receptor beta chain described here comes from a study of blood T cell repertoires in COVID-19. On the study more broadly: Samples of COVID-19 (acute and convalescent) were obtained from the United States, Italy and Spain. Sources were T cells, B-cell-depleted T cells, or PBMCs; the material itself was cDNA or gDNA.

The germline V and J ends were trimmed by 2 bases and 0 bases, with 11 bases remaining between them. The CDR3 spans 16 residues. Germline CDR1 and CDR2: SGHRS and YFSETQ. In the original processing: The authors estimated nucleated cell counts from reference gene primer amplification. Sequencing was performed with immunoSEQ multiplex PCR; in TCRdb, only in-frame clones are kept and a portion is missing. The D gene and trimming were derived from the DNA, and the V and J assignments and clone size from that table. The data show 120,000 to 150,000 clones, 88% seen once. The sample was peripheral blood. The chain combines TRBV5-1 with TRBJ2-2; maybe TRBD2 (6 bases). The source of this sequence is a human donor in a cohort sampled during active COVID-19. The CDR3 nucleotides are TGCGCCAGCAGCTTTATGGGACTGACGAACACCGGGGAGCTGTTTTTT. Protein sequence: CASSFMGLTNTGELFF. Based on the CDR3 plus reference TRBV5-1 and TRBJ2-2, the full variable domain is KAGVTQTPRYLIKTRGQQVTLSCSPISGHRSVSWYQQTPGQGLQFLFEYFSETQRNKGNFPGRFSGRQFSNSRSEMNVSTLELGDSALYLCASSFMGLTNTGELFFGEGSRLTVL.